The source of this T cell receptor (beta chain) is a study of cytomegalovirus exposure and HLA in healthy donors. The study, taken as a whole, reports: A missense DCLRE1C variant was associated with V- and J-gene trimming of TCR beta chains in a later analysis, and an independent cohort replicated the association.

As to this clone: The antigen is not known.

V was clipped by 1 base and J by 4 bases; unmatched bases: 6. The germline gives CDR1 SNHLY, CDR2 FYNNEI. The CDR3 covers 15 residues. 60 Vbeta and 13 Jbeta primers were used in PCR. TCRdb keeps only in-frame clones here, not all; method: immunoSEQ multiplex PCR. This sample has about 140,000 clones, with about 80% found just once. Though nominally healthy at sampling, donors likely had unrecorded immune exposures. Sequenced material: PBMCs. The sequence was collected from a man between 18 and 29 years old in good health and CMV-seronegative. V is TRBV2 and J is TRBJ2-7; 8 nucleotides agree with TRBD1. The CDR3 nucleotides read TGTGCCAGCAGTGAAGGGGTCAGGGGGCAATACGAGCAGTACTTC. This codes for CASSEGVRGQYEQYF.